These T cell receptor beta chains were read from a single sample in a study of cytomegalovirus exposure and HLA in healthy donors. Sequenced by immunoSEQ multiplex PCR; TCRdb stores in-frame clones only, minus some. Of approximately 210,000 clones in the sample, 70% to 80% were seen once. The sequencing input was PBMCs. These receptors were collected from a woman aged 50 to 60 in good health and CMV-seronegative. The CDR3 runs from the conserved cysteine through the conserved F or W. The order of the fields is CDR3 DNA, CDR3 protein, V gene, D gene, J gene, clone size. The D gene is left open where the match is weak. Where a row states a size, it is once, few, many or the class of an expanded clone; other rows omit it.

CDR3 DNA: TGTGCCAGCAGTATCACAGGAGCTAACTATGGCTACACCTTC
CDR3 protein: CASSITGANYGYTF
V gene: TRBV28
D gene: -
J gene: TRBJ1-2
clone size: -

CDR3 DNA: TGTGCCAGCAGCCTTCTCCCTGTGTCCAGTAATGAAAAACTGTTTTTT
CDR3 protein: CASSLLPVSSNEKLFF
V gene: TRBV5-6
D gene: -
J gene: TRBJ1-4
clone size: few

CDR3 DNA: TGTGCCAGCAGTTTAAGGGGGACAGGGGGCTATGGCTACACCTTC
CDR3 protein: CASSLRGTGGYGYTF
V gene: TRBV28
D gene: TRBD1
J gene: TRBJ1-2
clone size: -

CDR3 DNA: TGTGCCAGCAGTGAATCTCGGGGGGGGAGCGATGGCTACACCTTC
CDR3 protein: CASSESRGGSDGYTF
V gene: TRBV25-1
D gene: -
J gene: TRBJ1-2
clone size: -

CDR3 DNA: TGTGCCAGCAGTTACGCCCTGGGACAGCGGAACACTGAAGCTTTCTTT
CDR3 protein: CASSYALGQRNTEAFF
V gene: TRBV6-5
D gene: TRBD1
J gene: TRBJ1-1
clone size: -

CDR3 DNA: TGTGCCAGCAGCTTCCGAGACAGGGTCTATGGCTACACCTTC
CDR3 protein: CASSFRDRVYGYTF
V gene: TRBV5-6
D gene: TRBD1
J gene: TRBJ1-2
clone size: -

CDR3 DNA: TGTGCCAGCAGTGAACGGGACAGGAACTATGGCTACACCTTC
CDR3 protein: CASSERDRNYGYTF
V gene: TRBV6-1
D gene: TRBD1
J gene: TRBJ1-2
clone size: -

CDR3 DNA: TGTGCCAGCAGCCCTTACCGTATACCCCGACAGGGCACAGGTACGCAGTATTTT
CDR3 protein: CASSPYRIPRQGTGTQYF
V gene: TRBV7-9
D gene: TRBD1
J gene: TRBJ2-3
clone size: -

CDR3 DNA: TGTGCCAGCAGCCCCCAAGTAGCAACATACGGAATTAACTATGGCTACACCTTC
CDR3 protein: CASSPQVATYGINYGYTF
V gene: TRBV9
D gene: -
J gene: TRBJ1-2
clone size: -

CDR3 DNA: TGTGCCAGCAGCCTAGGGGGTTCTGGAAACACCATATATTTT
CDR3 protein: CASSLGGSGNTIYF
V gene: TRBV6-5
D gene: -
J gene: TRBJ1-3
clone size: -

CDR3 DNA: TGTGCCAGCAGCTCCTCCGGGTACAGGCGGGGCGAGCAGTACTTC
CDR3 protein: CASSSSGYRRGEQYF
V gene: TRBV11-3
D gene: -
J gene: TRBJ2-7
clone size: -

CDR3 DNA: TGTGCCAGCTCACCCCAAGCCGCGAACACTGAAGCTTTCTTT
CDR3 protein: CASSPQAANTEAFF
V gene: TRBV18
D gene: -
J gene: TRBJ1-1
clone size: -

CDR3 DNA: TGTGCCAGCAGCCCACGGACAGGGGGCTACACCTTC
CDR3 protein: CASSPRTGGYTF
V gene: TRBV7-8
D gene: TRBD1
J gene: TRBJ1-2
clone size: -

CDR3 DNA: TGTGCCAGCAGTACCCTGACAATCCCTGGAAACACCATATATTTT
CDR3 protein: CASSTLTIPGNTIYF
V gene: TRBV28
D gene: -
J gene: TRBJ1-3
clone size: -

CDR3 DNA: TGTGCCAGCAGTCCACAGGGCCTGAACACCGGGGAGCTGTTTTTT
CDR3 protein: CASSPQGLNTGELFF
V gene: TRBV28
D gene: -
J gene: TRBJ2-2
clone size: -

CDR3 DNA: TGTGCCAGCAGTGGGGCAGGGGGCCGGTATCAGCCCCAGCATTTT
CDR3 protein: CASSGAGGRYQPQHF
V gene: TRBV6-5
D gene: TRBD1
J gene: TRBJ1-5
clone size: -

CDR3 DNA: TGTGCCAGCAGCTTATCAGGGGGAGGTGGAAACACCATATATTTT
CDR3 protein: CASSLSGGGGNTIYF
V gene: TRBV7-3
D gene: TRBD1
J gene: TRBJ1-3
clone size: -

CDR3 DNA: TGCGCCAGCAGCCCCCTCGGACAGCTTCAAGAGACCCAGTACTTC
CDR3 protein: CASSPLGQLQETQYF
V gene: TRBV5-1
D gene: -
J gene: TRBJ2-5
clone size: few

CDR3 DNA: TGTGCCAGTAGTTCCTCCGGCAGGAGGTATAGTGTCGGGAGAGCCGCCGGGGAGCTGTTTTTT
CDR3 protein: CASSSSGRRYSVGRAAGELFF
V gene: TRBV19
D gene: -
J gene: TRBJ2-2
clone size: -

CDR3 DNA: TGTGCCAGTAGGGACTCTAATCAGCCCCAGCATTTT
CDR3 protein: CASRDSNQPQHF
V gene: TRBV19
D gene: -
J gene: TRBJ1-5
clone size: -

CDR3 DNA: TGTGCCAGCGTGGGACACGCGAACACTGAAGCTTTCTTT
CDR3 protein: CASVGHANTEAFF
V gene: TRBV6-6
D gene: -
J gene: TRBJ1-1
clone size: -

CDR3 DNA: TGTGCCAGTAGTCTCCACAGGGAGAACACTGAAGCTTTCTTT
CDR3 protein: CASSLHRENTEAFF
V gene: TRBV19
D gene: -
J gene: TRBJ1-1
clone size: -

CDR3 DNA: TGTGCCAGCAGAGGGCAGGGTGACAGCGGCTACACCTTC
CDR3 protein: CASRGQGDSGYTF
V gene: TRBV25-1
D gene: -
J gene: TRBJ1-2
clone size: -

CDR3 DNA: TGTGCCAGCAGTTCCCCCCCCATCGGGGCGGGAACCTACGAGCAGTACTTC
CDR3 protein: CASSSPPIGAGTYEQYF
V gene: TRBV28
D gene: -
J gene: TRBJ2-7
clone size: -

CDR3 DNA: TGTGCCAGCAGCTTAGTTGCCAGAGGCACTGAAGCTTTCTTT
CDR3 protein: CASSLVARGTEAFF
V gene: TRBV7-2
D gene: -
J gene: TRBJ1-1
clone size: -

CDR3 DNA: TGCGCCAGCAGTCAAATCAACTCTTATAGCAATCAGCCCCAGCATTTT
CDR3 protein: CASSQINSYSNQPQHF
V gene: TRBV23-1
D gene: -
J gene: TRBJ1-5
clone size: -

CDR3 DNA: TGTGCCAGCAGCCAAAACCCGATTAGCGGGGTAACCTACAATGAGCAGTTCTTC
CDR3 protein: CASSQNPISGVTYNEQFF
V gene: TRBV4-2
D gene: TRBD2
J gene: TRBJ2-1
clone size: -

CDR3 DNA: TGCAGCGTTGAATTTGCAGGGCGATCCTACGAGCAGTACTTC
CDR3 protein: CSVEFAGRSYEQYF
V gene: TRBV29-1
D gene: -
J gene: TRBJ2-7
clone size: -

CDR3 DNA: TGCGCCAGCAGCTTGGCCCCGACAATGCCCCCAAACGAGCAGTACTTC
CDR3 protein: CASSLAPTMPPNEQYF
V gene: TRBV5-1
D gene: -
J gene: TRBJ2-7
clone size: once

CDR3 DNA: TGCGCCAGCAGCTTGGGAGCCGCGTGGGTACAGAGGAACACTGAAGCTTTCTTT
CDR3 protein: CASSLGAAWVQRNTEAFF
V gene: TRBV5-1
D gene: -
J gene: TRBJ1-1
clone size: -

CDR3 DNA: TGTGCCAGTAGTGACAGGGGAAGAGGGGAGACCCAGTACTTC
CDR3 protein: CASSDRGRGETQYF
V gene: TRBV19
D gene: TRBD1
J gene: TRBJ2-5
clone size: -

CDR3 DNA: TGTGCCAGCAGTGGACAGTATAGCAATCAGCCCCAGCATTTT
CDR3 protein: CASSGQYSNQPQHF
V gene: TRBV16
D gene: -
J gene: TRBJ1-5
clone size: -

CDR3 DNA: TGTGCCAGTAGCTTCGGACGGGGGATTTCCTACAATGAGCAGTTCTTC
CDR3 protein: CASSFGRGISYNEQFF
V gene: TRBV19
D gene: -
J gene: TRBJ2-1
clone size: -

CDR3 DNA: TGTGCCAGCAGTTTTGGGAGTACTGAAGCTTTCTTT
CDR3 protein: CASSFGSTEAFF
V gene: TRBV6-6
D gene: -
J gene: TRBJ1-1
clone size: -

CDR3 DNA: TGTGCCAGCAGTGCTGCAGGGCGTGAAAAACTGTTTTTT
CDR3 protein: CASSAAGREKLFF
V gene: TRBV6-1
D gene: -
J gene: TRBJ1-4
clone size: few

CDR3 DNA: TGCGCCAGCAGCCAAGAATCGCTGAGCCGGGACAAAAACTATGGCTACACCTTC
CDR3 protein: CASSQESLSRDKNYGYTF
V gene: TRBV4-1
D gene: -
J gene: TRBJ1-2
clone size: -

CDR3 DNA: TGTGCCAGCAGCCGATCGGGACAGGGGATAATCATGAACACTGAAGCTTTCTTT
CDR3 protein: CASSRSGQGIIMNTEAFF
V gene: TRBV5-4
D gene: TRBD1
J gene: TRBJ1-1
clone size: -

CDR3 DNA: TGTGCCAGTAGTAACAGGGTTTCTGGGGCCAACGTCCTGACTTTC
CDR3 protein: CASSNRVSGANVLTF
V gene: TRBV19
D gene: -
J gene: TRBJ2-6
clone size: -

CDR3 DNA: TGTGCCTGGAGAACTAGCGGAGTAAGTGAGCAGTTCTTC
CDR3 protein: CAWRTSGVSEQFF
V gene: TRBV30
D gene: TRBD2
J gene: TRBJ2-1
clone size: once

CDR3 DNA: TGTGCCAGCAGCTCCACCGGGGGGAGCTCCTACGAGCAGTACTTC
CDR3 protein: CASSSTGGSSYEQYF
V gene: TRBV7-3
D gene: TRBD2
J gene: TRBJ2-7
clone size: -

CDR3 DNA: TGTGCCAGCAGCCGCGGAGCGCACTCCTACGAGCAGTACTTC
CDR3 protein: CASSRGAHSYEQYF
V gene: TRBV7-6
D gene: -
J gene: TRBJ2-7
clone size: -

CDR3 DNA: TGTGCCAGCAGCTTAGCAGCCCGGGAGCCCTACGAGCAGTACTTC
CDR3 protein: CASSLAAREPYEQYF
V gene: TRBV11-2
D gene: -
J gene: TRBJ2-7
clone size: once

CDR3 DNA: TGCAGTGCCCGGTCCTCCTACGAGCAGTACTTC
CDR3 protein: CSARSSYEQYF
V gene: TRBV20-1
D gene: -
J gene: TRBJ2-7
clone size: -

CDR3 DNA: TGCGCCAGCAGTTCCTTAGGGGGCGCGGGTTACGAGCAGTACTTC
CDR3 protein: CASSSLGGAGYEQYF
V gene: TRBV5-1
D gene: TRBD1
J gene: TRBJ2-7
clone size: -

CDR3 DNA: TGCGCCAGCAGCTTGGCCCAGACAGGCCAAGAGACCCAGTACTTC
CDR3 protein: CASSLAQTGQETQYF
V gene: TRBV5-1
D gene: -
J gene: TRBJ2-5
clone size: -

CDR3 DNA: TGTGCCAGCAGCTTAGGGCCGCACAATGAGCAGTTCTTC
CDR3 protein: CASSLGPHNEQFF
V gene: TRBV7-3
D gene: -
J gene: TRBJ2-1
clone size: -

CDR3 DNA: TGCGCCAGCAGCTTGGACGGAGTAGCGAGAGAAGCTTTCTTT
CDR3 protein: CASSLDGVAREAFF
V gene: TRBV5-1
D gene: -
J gene: TRBJ1-1
clone size: -

CDR3 DNA: TGCGCCAGCAGCCAAAGCGGGGGGATCTCCTACGAGCAGTACTTC
CDR3 protein: CASSQSGGISYEQYF
V gene: TRBV4-3
D gene: TRBD2
J gene: TRBJ2-7
clone size: -

CDR3 DNA: TGTGCCAGCAGCCCCAGGGTGTCAGAGACCCAGTACTTC
CDR3 protein: CASSPRVSETQYF
V gene: TRBV7-2
D gene: -
J gene: TRBJ2-5
clone size: -

CDR3 DNA: TGTGCCAGCAGCTCACGACAGGGGAATGAAAAACTGTTTTTT
CDR3 protein: CASSSRQGNEKLFF
V gene: TRBV7-6
D gene: TRBD1
J gene: TRBJ1-4
clone size: -

CDR3 DNA: TGTGCCAGCAGATCCGACAGGGTGGGGCAGCCCCAGCATTTT
CDR3 protein: CASRSDRVGQPQHF
V gene: TRBV6-1
D gene: TRBD1
J gene: TRBJ1-5
clone size: -

CDR3 DNA: TGTGCCAGCAGAAGTACGGGTATCACTGAAGCTTTCTTT
CDR3 protein: CASRSTGITEAFF
V gene: TRBV13
D gene: -
J gene: TRBJ1-1
clone size: -

CDR3 DNA: TGTGCCAGCAGGATGCGACAAAGCACAGATACGCAGTATTTT
CDR3 protein: CASRMRQSTDTQYF
V gene: TRBV27
D gene: -
J gene: TRBJ2-3
clone size: -

CDR3 DNA: TGTGCCAGCAGGCGCGAATCCGGGACTAGCGGGAGGGTTAATGAGCAGTTCTTC
CDR3 protein: CASRRESGTSGRVNEQFF
V gene: TRBV27
D gene: TRBD2
J gene: TRBJ2-1
clone size: -

CDR3 DNA: TGCGCCAGCAGCCAAGATTATGCGGCCCAAGAGACCCAGTACTTC
CDR3 protein: CASSQDYAAQETQYF
V gene: TRBV4-1
D gene: -
J gene: TRBJ2-5
clone size: -

CDR3 DNA: TGTGCCAGCAGCTTAGATGCAGGGGGCGGTCAGCCCCAGCATTTT
CDR3 protein: CASSLDAGGGQPQHF
V gene: TRBV7-9
D gene: TRBD1
J gene: TRBJ1-5
clone size: once

CDR3 DNA: TGTGCCAGCAGCCCCCGGGTCCTCGGGATCCCCTACGAGCAGTACTTC
CDR3 protein: CASSPRVLGIPYEQYF
V gene: TRBV13
D gene: -
J gene: TRBJ2-7
clone size: -

CDR3 DNA: TGTGCCAGCAGGAGCGGACAGGGGCGGATGTCTGGGGCCAACGTCCTGACTTTC
CDR3 protein: CASRSGQGRMSGANVLTF
V gene: TRBV5-8
D gene: TRBD1
J gene: TRBJ2-6
clone size: -

CDR3 DNA: TGTGCCAGCAGTTTACTCGGACTAGCGGGGGGGTACAAAGATACGCAGTATTTT
CDR3 protein: CASSLLGLAGGYKDTQYF
V gene: TRBV27
D gene: TRBD2
J gene: TRBJ2-3
clone size: -

CDR3 DNA: TGTGCCAGCAGCCCAACGGCTAGCGGGAGTATCGGCGGGGAGCTGTTTTTT
CDR3 protein: CASSPTASGSIGGELFF
V gene: TRBV7-3
D gene: TRBD2
J gene: TRBJ2-2
clone size: once